This passage covers 4 T cell receptor beta chains from one sample sequenced in a study of early T cells in non-severe SARS-CoV-2 infection. MiXCR, run by TCRdb on the 5' RACE reads, gives a single entry per CDR3 protein. The table includes 50,000 to 70,000 distinct CDR3 sequences, roughly 8% detected once. The sample taken for sequencing was whole blood. These receptors originate from an adult who was a healthcare worker with PCR-confirmed SARS-CoV-2 infection or an uninfected control (not recorded which).

In its sample, this clonotype was seen many times. The V and J genes are TRBV7-2 and TRBJ2-4, with 7 bases identical to TRBD2. This CDR3 comprises 13 residues. Per the germline V gene, CDR1 is SGHTA and CDR2 is FQGNSA. The junction had 13 bases not matched to a gene; V was cut back by 8 bases and J by 12 bases. CDR3 protein: CASRVRMGGSQYF. CDR3 in DNA: TGTGCCAGCCGAGTTAGGATGGGGGGGAGTCAGTACTTC.

This clonotype counts as medium-sized. This chain joins TRBV9 and TRBJ2-3; 13 nucleotides align to TRBD2. The V gene end was trimmed by 3 bases and the J gene end by 9 bases; junction bases not matched to a gene: 7. The germline gives CDR1 SGDLS, CDR2 YYNGEE. The CDR3 runs 15 residues. This chain's CDR3 is CASSEGTSGIDTQYF. CDR3 sequence (DNA): TGTGCCAGCAGCGAGGGGACTAGCGGGATCGACACGCAGTATTTT.

V is TRBV7-2 and J is TRBJ2-5; D unclear. CDR3 length equals 15 residues. V lost 6 bases and J lost 5, with 19 bases in between. CDR1 and CDR2 from the germline V gene are SGHTA and FQGNSA. This CDR3 is CASRSGPQPRETQYF. CDR3 bases: TGTGCCAGCAGGTCCGGGCCCCAGCCAAGGGAGACCCAGTACTTC.

A remark on this clonotype: A much more abundant neighbour one base away suggests this may be a read error. The V call is TRBV2, the J call TRBJ1-1; weak D call: TRBD1 (5 bases). V lost 6 bases, J lost 1 base, and 9 bases lay in between. This CDR3 spans 13 amino acids. CDR1 and CDR2 from the germline V gene are SNHLY and FYNNEI. The CDR3: CASRRDENTEAFF. The CDR3 DNA reads TGTGCCAGCAGACGGGACGAGAACACTGAAGCTTTCTTT.